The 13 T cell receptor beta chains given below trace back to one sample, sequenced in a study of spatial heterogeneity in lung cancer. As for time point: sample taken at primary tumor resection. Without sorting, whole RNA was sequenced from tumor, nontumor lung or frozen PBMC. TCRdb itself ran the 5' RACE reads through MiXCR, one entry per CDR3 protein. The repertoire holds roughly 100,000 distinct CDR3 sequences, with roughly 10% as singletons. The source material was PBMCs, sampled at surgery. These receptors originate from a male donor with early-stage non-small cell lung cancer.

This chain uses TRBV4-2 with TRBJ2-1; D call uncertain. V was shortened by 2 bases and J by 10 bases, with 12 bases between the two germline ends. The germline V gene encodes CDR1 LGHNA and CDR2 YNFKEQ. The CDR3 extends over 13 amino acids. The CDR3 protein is CASSQIESAEQFF. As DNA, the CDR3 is TGTGCCAGCAGCCAAATTGAGAGCGCCGAGCAGTTCTTC.

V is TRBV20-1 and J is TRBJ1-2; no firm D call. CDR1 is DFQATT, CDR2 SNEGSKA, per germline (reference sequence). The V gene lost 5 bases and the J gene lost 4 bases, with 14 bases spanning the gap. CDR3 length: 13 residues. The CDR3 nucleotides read TGCAGTGCTTACTTGCGGGAGGGCTATGGCTACACCTTC. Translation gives CSAYLREGYGYTF.

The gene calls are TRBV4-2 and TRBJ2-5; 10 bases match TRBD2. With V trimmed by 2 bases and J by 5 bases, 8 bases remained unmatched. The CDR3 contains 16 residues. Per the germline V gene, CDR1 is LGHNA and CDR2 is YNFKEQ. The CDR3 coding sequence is TGTGCCAGCAGCCAACCGCTAGCGGGGGCCGAGGAGACCCAGTACTTC. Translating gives CASSQPLAGAEETQYF.

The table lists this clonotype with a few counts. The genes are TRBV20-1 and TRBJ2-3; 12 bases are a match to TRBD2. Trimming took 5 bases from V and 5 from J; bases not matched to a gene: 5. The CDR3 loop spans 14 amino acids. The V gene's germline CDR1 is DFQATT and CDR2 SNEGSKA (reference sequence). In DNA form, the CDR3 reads TGCAGTGCTCTAGCGGGAGGGCCAGTAGATACGCAGTATTTT. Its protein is CSALAGGPVDTQYF.

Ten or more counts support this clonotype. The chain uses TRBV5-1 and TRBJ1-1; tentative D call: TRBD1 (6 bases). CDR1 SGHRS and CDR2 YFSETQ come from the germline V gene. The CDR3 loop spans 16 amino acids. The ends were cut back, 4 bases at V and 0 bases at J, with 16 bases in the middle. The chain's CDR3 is CASSLLTGALNTEAFF. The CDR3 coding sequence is TGCGCCAGCAGCCTCTTGACAGGCGCACTGAACACTGAAGCTTTCTTT.

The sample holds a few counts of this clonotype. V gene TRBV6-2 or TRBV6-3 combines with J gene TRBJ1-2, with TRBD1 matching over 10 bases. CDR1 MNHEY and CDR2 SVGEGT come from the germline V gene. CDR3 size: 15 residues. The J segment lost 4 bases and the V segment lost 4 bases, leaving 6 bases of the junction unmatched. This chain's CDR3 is CASSSPGQGIYGYTF. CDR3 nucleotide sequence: TGTGCCAGCAGTTCGCCGGGACAGGGGATCTATGGCTACACCTTC.

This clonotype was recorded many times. DNA of the CDR3: TGTGCCAGCATCAGCGGGCAGAGCTCCTACGAGCAGTACTTC. Its translation is CASISGQSSYEQYF. The chain combines TRBV28 with TRBJ2-7; a weak D match, TRBD2 (6 bases). CDR1 MDHEN and CDR2 SYDVKM come from the germline V gene. V was trimmed by 7 bases and J by 0 bases, leaving 13 bases between them. CDR3 length: 14 residues.

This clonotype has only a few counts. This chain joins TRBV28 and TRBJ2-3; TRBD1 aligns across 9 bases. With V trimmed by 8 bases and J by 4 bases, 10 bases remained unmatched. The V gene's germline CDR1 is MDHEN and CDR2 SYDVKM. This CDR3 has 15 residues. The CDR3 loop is CASPPDRGRADTQYF. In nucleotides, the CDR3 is TGTGCCAGCCCCCCCGACAGGGGGAGGGCAGATACGCAGTATTTT.

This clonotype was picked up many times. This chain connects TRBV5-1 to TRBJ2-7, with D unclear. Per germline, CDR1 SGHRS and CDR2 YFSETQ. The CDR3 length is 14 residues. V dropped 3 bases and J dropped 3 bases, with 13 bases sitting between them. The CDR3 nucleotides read TGCGCCAGCAGCTCAGGACCCTCCTACTACGAGCAGTACTTC. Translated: CASSSGPSYYEQYF.

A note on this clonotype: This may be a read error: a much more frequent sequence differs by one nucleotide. The CDR3 is CASSPGAAARTTIYF. As DNA, the CDR3 is TGTGCCAGCAGCCCGGGGGCAGCTGCTCGTACCACCATATATTTT. The chain uses TRBV9 and TRBJ1-3; D perhaps matches TRBD1 (6 bases). This CDR3 region has 15 residues. Germline CDR1 reads SGDLS; CDR2 reads YYNGEE. The V and J ends lost 4 bases and 9 bases respectively, with 20 bases between them.

The CDR3 here is CASSPGLAGPKETQYF. The DNA for the CDR3 is TGTGCCAGCAGTCCGGGACTAGCGGGGCCGAAAGAGACCCAGTACTTC. The genes are TRBV6-2 or TRBV6-3 and TRBJ2-5, with 13 nucleotides matching TRBD2. CDR1 and CDR2 (germline): MNHEY, SVGEGT. The CDR3 runs to 16 residues. Trimming removed 5 bases from V and 3 bases from J; junction bases left unmatched: 6.

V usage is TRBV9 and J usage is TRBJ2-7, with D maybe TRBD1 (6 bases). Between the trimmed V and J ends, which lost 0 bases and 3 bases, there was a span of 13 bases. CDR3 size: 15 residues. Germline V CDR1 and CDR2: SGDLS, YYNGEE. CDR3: CASSVDVGADYEQYF. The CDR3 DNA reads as TGTGCCAGCAGCGTAGATGTGGGGGCAGACTACGAGCAGTACTTC.

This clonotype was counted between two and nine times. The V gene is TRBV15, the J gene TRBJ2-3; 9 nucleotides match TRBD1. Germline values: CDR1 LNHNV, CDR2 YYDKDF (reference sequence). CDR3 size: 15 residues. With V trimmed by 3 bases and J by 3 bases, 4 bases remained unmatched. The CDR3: CATSSRDRATDTQYF. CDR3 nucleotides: TGTGCCACCAGCAGCCGGGACAGGGCTACAGATACGCAGTATTTT.